Each of the 2 T cell receptor beta chains below was sequenced from the same sample in a study of blood T cell repertoires in COVID-19. Produced via immunoSEQ multiplex PCR; TCRdb's table is partial and in-frame only. The sample contains around 170,000 clones, around 87% of which appear only once. Source material: peripheral blood. The receptors shown here come from a man between 60 and 75 years old with COVID-19, enrolled during active disease.

J is TRBJ1-2 and V is TRBV6-5, with a weak D call TRBD1 (5 bases). Germline loops: CDR1 MNHEY, CDR2 SVGAGI. V dropped 5 bases and J dropped 4 bases, with 17 bases sitting between them. CDR3 length equals 15 residues. This chain's CDR3 is CASSQRGGDSYGYTF. CDR3 bases: TGTGCCAGCAGTCAGAGAGGAGGGGATTCCTATGGCTACACCTTC.

V is TRBV7-2 and J is TRBJ1-4; 7 nucleotides agree with TRBD1. The V gene end was trimmed by 5 bases and the J gene end by 0 bases; junction bases not matched to a gene: 12. Germline V gene sequence: CDR1 SGHTA, CDR2 FQGNSA. This CDR3 has 18 residues. The CDR3 region has the DNA TGTGCCAGCAGCCCTGGGACAGCCCCCATGACAACTAATGAAAAACTGTTTTTT. Amino acid sequence: CASSPGTAPMTTNEKLFF.